This T cell receptor (beta chain) was sequenced for a study of blood T cell repertoires in COVID-19. On the study more broadly: Acute and convalescent COVID-19 specimens originated in the United States, Italy and Spain.

Assignments of participants to cohorts depended upon their own reported clinical history. Each recovered donor of Cohort 3 presented with two negative PCRs, clearance, or symptom resolution. Per the original data handling: The authors estimated nucleated cell counts from reference gene primer amplification. Method: immunoSEQ multiplex PCR; TCRdb's copy keeps in-frame clones and lacks some. V and J calls and clone size are those listed in that table; D and trimming were worked out from the DNA. This table holds fewer than 450,000 clones, more than 75% found once. The germline V gene encodes CDR1 MNHEY and CDR2 SMNVEV (reference sequence). CDR3 length equals 15 residues. V was pared by 6 bases and J by 2 bases, with 16 bases between.

Sequencing used PBMCs or T cells enriched from blood (not recorded which). The V and J genes are TRBV27 and TRBJ1-2; weak D call: TRBD1 (5 bases). The sequence was collected from a woman aged 18-35 years who had recovered from COVID-19. The CDR3 region has the DNA TGTGCCAGCAGGCCTAGCGGGGGTAGAAACTATGGCTACACCTTC. This codes for CASRPSGGRNYGYTF.